This T cell receptor (beta chain) was retrieved from a study of human T cells and chemical hapten exposure (dated by TCRdb to 2020 to 2023). As for the study more broadly: For sensitization, 2% DPC in acetone was applied to a roughly 2 cm by roughly 2 cm area of upper inner arm skin. Patch testing was done on the upper back using Finn chambers containing 0.01% DPC, and results were scored after 6 days according to International Contact Dermatitis Research Group standards. Blood for TCR sequencing was provided by twenty-nine alopecia patients at one to four time points (pre-sensitization, 2, 6 and 24 weeks). Patient blood was sampled pre-sensitization (week 0) and at 2, 6 and about 24 weeks after DPC sensitization. Most of the patients in the cohort were female, and the cohort covered alopecia areata with under or over 50% scalp involvement, alopecia totalis and alopecia universalis. Weekly therapeutic DPC doses were additionally applied to the scalp of patients throughout the roughly 23-week study period. This study followed changes in the peripheral blood TCR repertoire in vivo during primary and secondary sensitization of alopecia patients to the hapten diphenylcyclopropenone (DPC). The libraries were sequenced as a pool, and the TCR yield per sample differed mostly because of small variations in library volumes within the pool.

Concerning this clonotype: Its antigen specificity is not known. No much larger clone exists at a distance of one base, and base qualities are not known.

On the study overall, not on this receptor specifically: Patch test score correlated positively with the number of PT1 expanded TCRs, reaching significance at thresholds 8, 16 and 32 but not at 4. Significantly more large CDR3 similarity clusters were formed by expanded TCRs than by pre-sensitization or healthy control sets, consistent with antigen-driven responses. Because all patients had alopecia, a presumed autoimmune disease, the immune response of the patients might differ from that of healthy individuals. Repeated subsampling changed both the strength of the expansion versus patch-test correlation and the threshold at which the correlation became significant. No change with DPC sensitization was found in the number of TCRs above 1 in 1000 frequency, and no evidence of global repertoire structure alterations was found.

Receptor libraries were prepared by RACE. Sequencing relied on a NextSeq 500. During library preparation, unique molecular identifiers were attached to individual cDNA molecules so that TCRs could be counted in a quantitative, reproducible way. From each blood RNA sample, both TCR alpha and TCR beta chains were sequenced. The authors processed their data as follows. Samples had a median of roughly 98,000 TCRs, with a range from roughly 20,000 to 690,600. V, J and CDR3 annotation of the TCR reads was carried out using the Decombinator software suite. Every sample was subsampled to the same number of TCRs (28,000) for the PS versus PT1 abundance plots. TCRs were defined as expanded if absent before sensitization and observed at least eight times at the 2-week time point. TCRdb reprocessed the public reads (quality trimming at Q25 with fastp, clone calling with MiXCR) and kept in-frame beta chains. Every distinct CDR3 protein forms one entry, paired with its most common genes and DNA. The V and J calls and clone size come from TCRdb's table, not from the authors' own analysis. Recorded for this sample are about 380,000 distinct CDR3 sequences; under 6.5% of them occurred a single time. The ten top clones hold about 5% of the sample.

What this sample's time point label stands for: patch test 2, 6 weeks after DPC sensitization. Taken with the paper, the label for treatment or condition translates to: therapeutic diphenylcyclopropenone sensitization with weekly scalp DPC. Blood at each patch-test visit was drawn before the patch test was applied. Eligible patients were aged 18 to 70, diagnosed with alopecia, deemed suitable for DPC therapy, and excluded if pregnant. Total RNA was isolated from unfractionated whole blood collected in Tempus Blood RNA tubes. There are 15 amino acids in the CDR3, from cysteine to phenylalanine inclusive. The retained sequence is limited to the CDR3, 45 bases, with the frame set at the first base. Per the germline V gene, MGHRA is the CDR1 and YSYEKL is the CDR2. V sheds 2 bases and J sheds 4 bases, leaving 14 bases between their ends.

The chain employs TRBV4-1 and TRBJ1-2; too little of a D gene remains to name it. The TCR comes from a woman between 18 and 29 years old with alopecia areata. Some clones in this sample may be carry-over from other donors' samples. The sample here was whole blood, taken in connection with sensitization to the hapten diphenylcyclopropenone (DPC). The DNA sequence is as follows: TGCGCCAGCAGCCAACCAATCACCGCTTTCTATGGCTACACCTTC. Translated, this is CASSQPITAFYGYTF.